The sequence of this T cell receptor (beta chain) was determined in a study of low-dose radiotherapy and immunotherapy resistance in tumors. With TRAV- and TRBV-specific primers, first-strand cDNA was made, covering the alpha and beta chains. The PCR that amplified TCRs ran for around 20 cycles, relying on a constant-region primer and a V-primer adapter. TCRdb fed the reads into MiXCR, producing one record per CDR3 protein. Among about 9,600 distinct CDR3 sequences listed, around 75% were seen once. V was clipped by 0 bases and J by 4 bases, with 17 bases between them. Germline loops: CDR1 MNHNS, CDR2 SASEGT. The CDR3 length is 17 residues.

This TCR derives from a human donor with advanced metastatic prostate, ovarian, gallbladder or colorectal cancer (not recorded which). This table probably holds off-target reads from a library built for another chain. V and J are TRBV6-1 and TRBJ2-3; possibly TRBD2 for D (6 bases). The CDR3 sequence: CASSEAGRRGIADTQYF. The CDR3 nucleotides are TGTGCCAGCAGTGAAGCGGGTCGGAGGGGCATTGCAGATACGCAGTATTTT.